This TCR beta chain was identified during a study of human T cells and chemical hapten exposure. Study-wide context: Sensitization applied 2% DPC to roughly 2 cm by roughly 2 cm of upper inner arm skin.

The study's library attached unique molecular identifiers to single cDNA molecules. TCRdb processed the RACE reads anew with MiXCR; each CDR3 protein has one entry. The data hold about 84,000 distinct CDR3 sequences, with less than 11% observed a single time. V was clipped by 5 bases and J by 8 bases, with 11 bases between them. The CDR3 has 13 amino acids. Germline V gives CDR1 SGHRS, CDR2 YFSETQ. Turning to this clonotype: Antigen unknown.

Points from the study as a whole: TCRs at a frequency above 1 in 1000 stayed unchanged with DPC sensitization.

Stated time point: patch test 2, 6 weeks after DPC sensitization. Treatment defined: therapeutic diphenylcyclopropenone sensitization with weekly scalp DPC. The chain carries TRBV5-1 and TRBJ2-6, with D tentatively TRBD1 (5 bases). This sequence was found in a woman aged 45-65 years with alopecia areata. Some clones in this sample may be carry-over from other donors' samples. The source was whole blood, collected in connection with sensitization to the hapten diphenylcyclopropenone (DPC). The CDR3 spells CASSQGDTNVLTF. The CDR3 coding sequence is TGCGCCAGCAGTCAGGGTGATACCAACGTCCTGACTTTC.